This T cell receptor beta chain was documented in a study of cytomegalovirus exposure and HLA in healthy donors. The CDR3 has 13 amino acids. CDR1 is SGHTA and CDR2 is FQGNSA in the germline V gene. V lost 11 bases and J lost 0, with 11 bases in between. The PCR ran on 60 Vbeta and 13 Jbeta primers. Clones were sequenced by immunoSEQ multiplex PCR, and TCRdb holds only the in-frame ones, with some missing. The data show around 200,000 clones, over 70% seen once. The specimen was PBMCs. This TCR was sampled from a male donor in good health and CMV-seronegative. The chain combines TRBV7-2 with TRBJ1-3, with a possible D match to TRBD1 (5 bases). CDR3 amino acids: CAGGESSGNTIYF. The CDR3 nucleotides are TGTGCCGGAGGGGAGAGCTCTGGAAACACCATATATTTT.